One and the same sample provided the 20 T cell receptor beta chains below, sequenced in a study of identical twins. TCRdb called the 5' RACE reads again in MiXCR, with one record for every CDR3 protein. The profile shows around 470,000 distinct CDR3 sequences, more than 13% of them singletons. The same sample was also studied in work on yellow fever vaccine responses in identical twins.

Sequencing input: CD4+ T cells sorted from blood. The receptors shown here come from a woman under 30 in good health.

This chain links TRBV12-3 or TRBV12-4 with TRBJ1-4; 9 nucleotides line up with TRBD1. Trimming took 6 bases from V and 3 from J; bases not matched to a gene: 11. The CDR3 contains 17 residues. The CDR3 nucleotides read TGTGCCAGCAGCCATTGGGGACAGGGAAGGGCTAATGAAAAACTGTTTTTT. It is translated as CASSHWGQGRANEKLFF.

This clonotype showed up just a few times. The rearrangement uses TRBV2 and TRBJ2-4; D gene ambiguous. From germline, CDR1 is SNHLY and CDR2 FYNNEI. Trimming removed 2 bases at V and 7 bases at J, with 12 bases between. This CDR3 contains 14 residues. The CDR3 protein is CASSEQPRGNIQYF. As DNA, the CDR3 is TGTGCCAGCAGTGAACAGCCTCGAGGCAACATTCAGTACTTC.

This clonotype was seen at least ten times. The rearrangement links TRBV29-1 to TRBJ2-2, with D hard to call. Looked up from germline, CDR1 is SQVTM and CDR2 is ANQGSEA. The V end was cut by 4 bases, the J end by 6 bases, with 6 bases between. The CDR3 length is 11 residues. CDR3 nucleotides: TGCAGCGTTGCCGGCGCCGGGGAGCTGTTTTTT. Its translation: CSVAGAGELFF.

This clonotype has only a few counts. This sequence joins TRBV12-3 or TRBV12-4 and TRBJ2-2, with TRBD1 identical over 8 bases. The CDR3 sequence is 16 residues long. With 3 bases clipped from V and 5 bases from J, the junction kept 8 bases outside the gene matches. The CDR3 sequence: CASSFPAGGRTGELFF. In DNA form, the CDR3 reads TGTGCCAGCAGTTTTCCGGCAGGGGGCAGGACCGGGGAGCTGTTTTTT.

This sequence joins TRBV20-1 and TRBJ2-3, with D perhaps assigned TRBD1 or TRBD2 (5 bases each). CDR1 and CDR2 from the germline V gene are DFQATT and SNEGSKA (reference sequence). The CDR3 has 13 amino acids. Trimming cost V 3 bases and J 2 bases, with 9 bases left between them. CDR3 region: CSARGPVTDTQYF. The CDR3 region has the DNA TGCAGTGCTAGGGGACCAGTCACAGATACGCAGTATTTT.

This clonotype has a handful of counts. The chain recombines TRBV29-1 with TRBJ2-1; D not certain. This CDR3 has 12 amino acids. Germline lookup yields CDR1 SQVTM and CDR2 ANQGSEA. V was shortened by 3 bases and J by 9 bases, with 12 bases between the two germline ends. The CDR3: CSVEAGLGEQFF. CDR3 in DNA: TGCAGCGTTGAGGCAGGATTAGGTGAGCAGTTCTTC.

This clonotype was observed a handful of times. This rearrangement joins TRBV7-9 to TRBJ2-5; D call uncertain. Trimming took 3 bases from V and 1 from J, leaving 9 bases between them. The CDR3 is made up of 14 amino acids. CDR1 is SEHNR and CDR2 is FQNEAQ in the germline V gene (reference sequence). CDR3 residues: CASSFDVGQETQYF. The CDR3 DNA is TGTGCCAGCAGCTTTGACGTGGGCCAAGAGACCCAGTACTTC.

The rearrangement links TRBV11-2 to TRBJ1-4, with D possibly matching TRBD1 (6 bases). Germline V gives CDR1 SGHAT, CDR2 FQNNGV. The CDR3 has 13 residues. Trimming pared 3 bases from V and 10 bases from J, leaving 12 bases between. The CDR3 sequence: CASSFLGGGKLFF. The DNA for the CDR3 is TGTGCCAGCAGCTTCCTTGGGGGCGGAAAACTGTTTTTT.

At least ten counts were recorded for this clonotype. CDR3 nucleotides: TGCGCCAGCAGCTTAGGCCTAACAACAGATACGCAGTATTTT. As protein: CASSLGLTTDTQYF. The genes are TRBV5-1 and TRBJ2-3, with D hard to call. The CDR3 extends over 14 amino acids. Germline V lookup: CDR1 SGHRS, CDR2 YFSETQ. The V end was cut by 2 bases, the J end by 3 bases, with 10 bases between. The whole variable domain, remainder taken from reference TRBV5-1 and TRBJ2-3, is KAGVTQTPRYLIKTRGQQVTLSCSPISGHRSVSWYQQTPGQGLQFLFEYFSETQRNKGNFPGRFSGRQFSNSRSEMNVSTLELGDSALYLCASSLGLTTDTQYFGPGTRLTVL.

This clonotype was counted only a few times. The rearrangement links TRBV20-1 to TRBJ2-1; D is uncertain. The CDR3 is 12 residues long. V shed 1 base and J shed 6 bases, with 7 bases lying between them. CDR1 is DFQATT and CDR2 is SNEGSKA in the germline V gene (reference sequence). The CDR3 sequence is CSARVLRNEQFF. CDR3 sequence (DNA): TGCAGTGCTAGAGTGCTACGCAATGAGCAGTTCTTC.

The V call is TRBV7-9, the J call TRBJ2-1; perhaps TRBD1 as D (5 bases). CDR3 length: 17 amino acids. Trimming removed 0 bases from V and 0 bases from J, with 12 bases in between. Germline V CDR1 and CDR2: SEHNR, FQNEAQ (reference sequence). Here the CDR3 reads CASSLASGLSSYNEQFF. The CDR3 nucleotides are TGTGCCAGCAGCTTAGCGTCAGGGCTAAGCTCCTACAATGAGCAGTTCTTC. Full variable domain (rest looked up from reference TRBV7-9 and TRBJ2-1): DTGVSQNPRHKITKRGQNVTFRCDPISEHNRLYWYRQTLGQGPEFLTYFQNEAQLEKSRLLSDRFSAERPKGSFSTLEIQRTEQGDSAMYLCASSLASGLSSYNEQFFGPGTRLTVL.

Only a few counts were recorded for this clonotype. This chain links TRBV6-1 with TRBJ2-2; D is perhaps TRBD1 or TRBD2 (5 bases each). Per germline, CDR1 MNHNS and CDR2 SASEGT. The V end lost 6 bases, the J end lost 14 bases, and 19 bases lay between the germline ends. This CDR3 contains 13 residues. The CDR3, as DNA: TGTGCCAGCAGCCTCTTGGACGGGACGAGACTGTTTTTT. It yields the protein CASSLLDGTRLFF.

This clonotype appeared once. This chain joins TRBV14 and TRBJ2-3; TRBD1 agrees at 10 bases. The CDR3 covers 18 residues. Germline lookup yields CDR1 SGHDN and CDR2 FVKESK. V was pared by 4 bases and J by 0 bases, with 10 bases of the junction left unmatched. CDR3 in DNA: TGTGCCAGCAGCCTGCTCCGGGACAGGGGATCGAGCACAGATACGCAGTATTTT. As protein: CASSLLRDRGSSTDTQYF.

This rearrangement joins TRBV7-8 to TRBJ1-5; D unresolved. CDR1 and CDR2 from the germline V gene are SGHVS and FQNEAQ. The V end lost 2 bases, the J end lost 0 bases, and 8 bases lay between the germline ends. CDR3 length equals 15 residues. CDR3 amino acids: CASSLSEYSNQPQHF. In nucleotides, the CDR3 is TGTGCCAGCAGCTTATCCGAATATAGCAATCAGCCCCAGCATTTT.

This chain connects TRBV7-2 to TRBJ2-6; 11 bases align to TRBD1. Per germline, CDR1 SGHTA and CDR2 FQGNSA. The CDR3 spans 14 residues. Trimming at V came to 5 bases and at J to 9 bases, leaving 3 bases not matched to a gene. CDR3 protein: CASSRDRGINVLTF. CDR3 coding DNA: TGTGCCAGCAGCCGGGACAGGGGGATCAACGTCCTGACTTTC. Full variable domain (remainder filled in from reference TRBV7-2 and TRBJ2-6): GAGVSQSPSNKVTEKGKDVELRCDPISGHTALYWYRQSLGQGLEFLIYFQGNSAPDKSGLPSDRFSAERTGGSVSTLTIQRTQQEDSAVYLCASSRDRGINVLTFGAGSRLTVL.

The rearrangement joins TRBV29-1 to TRBJ2-1; TRBD2 matches at 12 bases. Trimming removed 6 bases from V and 0 bases from J; junction bases left unmatched: 12. CDR3 size: 18 residues. In germline, CDR1 is SQVTM, CDR2 ANQGSEA. The CDR3 loop reads CSVRPPSSGRGSYNEQFF. As DNA, the CDR3 is TGCAGCGTCCGCCCCCCCTCTAGCGGGAGGGGCTCCTACAATGAGCAGTTCTTC.

The chain carries TRBV5-5 and TRBJ2-1; D is possibly TRBD2 (5 bases). Trimming cost V 4 bases and J 5 bases, with 16 bases left between them. The CDR3 contains 15 residues. CDR1 is SGHKS, CDR2 YYEKEE, per germline (reference sequence). The DNA of the CDR3 is TGTGCCAGCAGCCGACACGGAGCGGAGGACAATGAGCAGTTCTTC. Amino acid sequence: CASSRHGAEDNEQFF.

The chain joins TRBV10-3 to TRBJ2-7; 8 bases are shared with TRBD1. Germline V gene lookup returns CDR1 ENHRY and CDR2 SYGVKD. This CDR3 comprises 15 residues. The ends lost 1 base at V and 5 bases at J; junction bases unmatched: 7. The CDR3 spells CAISELRQGANEQYF. In DNA, the CDR3 is TGTGCCATCAGTGAGTTAAGGCAGGGGGCGAACGAGCAGTACTTC.

The rearrangement joins TRBV5-5 to TRBJ2-7, with a tentative D call TRBD1 (6 bases). Germline CDR1 and CDR2: SGHKS and YYEKEE (reference sequence). The CDR3 extends over 15 amino acids. V lost 0 bases and J lost 3, with 13 bases in between. This CDR3 reads CASSLVPTGNYEQYF. The CDR3 DNA sequence: TGTGCCAGCAGCTTGGTCCCCACAGGGAACTACGAGCAGTACTTC.

The gene calls are TRBV10-3 and TRBJ2-3; 14 bases fit TRBD2. The CDR3 sequence is 16 residues long. CDR1 is ENHRY, CDR2 SYGVKD, per germline. The V gene end was trimmed by 6 bases and the J gene end by 5 bases; junction bases not matched to a gene: 7. CDR3 nucleotides: TGTGCCATCAGGGGGACTAGCGGGAGTATGGTAGATACGCAGTATTTT. Translating it yields CAIRGTSGSMVDTQYF.